This T cell receptor (beta chain) was documented in a study of T-cell memory formation after mild COVID-19. On the study more broadly: Among the donors, TCR clusters were largely specific to each donor.

Details on this clonotype: Its antigen is still unknown.

Trimming removed 6 bases at V and 5 bases at J, with 17 bases between. The germline CDR1 and CDR2 sequences are MNHEY and SMNVEV (reference sequence). This CDR3 has 14 residues. Study-level findings and limits: Detection of some responders pre-infection suggested pre-existing cross-reactive memory T cells participated. The second-wave clones peaking on day 37 were not confirmed as SARS-CoV-2-specific. CD4+ bias marked clones expanding day 15 to 37, unlike balanced contracting clones.

MiXCR was run by TCRdb on the 5' RACE reads, yielding one entry per CDR3 protein. Of about 560,000 distinct CDR3 sequences listed, 20% to 25% are singletons. The sequenced sample consisted of PBMCs or a T cell subset sorted from them (not recorded which). This TCR was recovered from an adult woman who had mild COVID-19 (a few samples of this study predate the infection). Cell type and time point are not known. The chain is built from TRBV27 and TRBJ2-7; D is perhaps TRBD1 (5 bases). This CDR3 reads CASSPKASRDEQYF. CDR3 in DNA: TGTGCCAGCAGCCCAAAAGCGTCCAGGGACGAGCAGTACTTC.